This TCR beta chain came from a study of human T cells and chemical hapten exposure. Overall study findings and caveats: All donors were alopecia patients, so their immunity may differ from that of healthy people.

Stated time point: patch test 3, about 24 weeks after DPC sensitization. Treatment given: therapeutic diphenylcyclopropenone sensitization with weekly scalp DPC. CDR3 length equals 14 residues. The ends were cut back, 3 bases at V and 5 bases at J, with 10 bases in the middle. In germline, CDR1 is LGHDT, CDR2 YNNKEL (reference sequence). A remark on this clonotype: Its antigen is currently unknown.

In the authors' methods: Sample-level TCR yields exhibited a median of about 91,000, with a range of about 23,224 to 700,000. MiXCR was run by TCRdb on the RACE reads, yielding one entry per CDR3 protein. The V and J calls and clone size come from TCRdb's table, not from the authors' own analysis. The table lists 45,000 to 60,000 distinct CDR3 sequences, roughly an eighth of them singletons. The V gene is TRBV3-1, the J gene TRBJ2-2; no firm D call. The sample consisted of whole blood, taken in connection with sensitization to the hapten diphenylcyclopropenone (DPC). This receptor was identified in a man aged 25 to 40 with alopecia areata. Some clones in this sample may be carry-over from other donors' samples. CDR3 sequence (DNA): TGTGCCAGCAGCCACACCACAGTTACCGGGGAGCTGTTTTTT. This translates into CASSHTTVTGELFF.